Given below is one T cell receptor beta chain in context. What it recognizes is unknown. These data come from a study of cytomegalovirus exposure and HLA in healthy donors. Study findings and constraints: Later work associated 17,000 or so TCR beta sequences with HLA alleles at 0.05 false discovery rate.

The PCR employed 60 Vbeta primers together with 13 Jbeta primers. Sequencing used immunoSEQ multiplex PCR; TCRdb keeps in-frame clones, though not all of them. Here the sample spans about 160,000 clones, roughly 80% being singletons. This TCR derives from a man aged 25 to 40 in good health and CMV-seronegative. Sequenced input: PBMCs.

CDR3 loop: CASSLADRVGYNEQYF. Here the CDR3 DNA reads TGTGCCAGCAGCTTAGCGGACAGGGTGGGATATAACGAGCAGTACTTC. The chain recombines TRBV7-8 with TRBJ2-7; 8 positions match TRBD1. Germline V gene lookup returns CDR1 SGHVS and CDR2 FQNEAQ. The CDR3 is made up of 16 amino acids. V lost 0 bases, J lost 5 bases, and 9 bases stayed unmatched.